Reported below is one T cell receptor (beta chain). No cognate antigen has been identified for it. Base qualities were left out, and no much larger clone turns up one base away. Samples from volunteer blood donors who had recovered from COVID-19 were contributed by a second Seattle source. Each collaborating institution followed its own protocols to collect whole blood in K2EDTA tubes. Collaborator samples were shipped for TCRbeta analysis as frozen whole blood, isolated PBMCs, or DNA extracted from either sample type. TCRbeta CDR3 regions were amplified from genomic DNA using the immunoSEQ Assay, a bias-controlled multiplex PCR. The authors' analysis ran thus. Nucleated cell counts per sample were estimated from amplification of reference gene primers within the assay. Sequence reads were collapsed and filtered to measure the absolute abundance of every unique TCRbeta CDR3 rearrangement. For each sample, productive Simpson clonality was calculated as the square root of Simpson's diversity index across productive rearrangements. TCRdb limited this immuneACCESS table to in-frame rearrangements with V and J called. A share of clones is missing; checked studies link under half to unresolved V genes, and the rest is unexplained. Clone size and V and J calls were adopted from that table, with D and trimming inferred from the DNA. The sample table records 280,000 or so clones; about 87% of these occur just once. Roughly 6.9% of the sample lies in the top ten.

The CDR3 measures 16 amino acids from cysteine to phenylalanine. Kept here is only the CDR3 DNA, which spans 48 bases and is read in frame from base 1. Trimming leaves V shorter by 2 bases and J shorter by 6 bases, with the junction holding 9 bases beyond the gene matches. CDR1 and CDR2, per the germline V gene, are MNHNS and SASEGT. The sample belongs to a study of blood T cell repertoires in COVID-19 (dated by TCRdb to the early 2020s). A note on the overall study: Collaborator samples came from the United States, Italy and Spain and covered acute and convalescent phases of COVID-19. The samples were drawn from the first 160 participants of the ongoing ImmuneRACE study and from some 1,300 subjects provided by 6 global collaborators. The prospective study material was composed of cDNA or gDNA derived from T cells, B-cell-depleted T cells, or PBMCs. Sample metadata almost always included a de-identified subject ID, COVID-19 status, age in years and sex. The repertoires were made available in a free public database intended to serve as a resource for research on the immune response to SARS-CoV-2. The dataset comprised deeply sampled blood TCRbeta repertoires from subjects exposed to, actively infected with, or recovered from COVID-19. Where HLA class I and class II types were available, the types were taken from metadata supplied by the sample provider, not from assay-based typing.

The full study reports these points: How much clinical and demographic metadata was included differed by source and by participant, and the metadata was provided uncurated.

This TCR derives from a woman aged 25 to 45 who had recovered from COVID-19. Material for sequencing was peripheral blood. The V and J segments used are TRBV6-1 and TRBJ2-2, with 7 central nucleotides matching TRBD1. The nucleotides are TGTGCCAGCAGTGAAACAGGGGCGGTAGGTCCCGGGGAGCTGTTTTTT. Its translation reads: CASSETGAVGPGELFF.